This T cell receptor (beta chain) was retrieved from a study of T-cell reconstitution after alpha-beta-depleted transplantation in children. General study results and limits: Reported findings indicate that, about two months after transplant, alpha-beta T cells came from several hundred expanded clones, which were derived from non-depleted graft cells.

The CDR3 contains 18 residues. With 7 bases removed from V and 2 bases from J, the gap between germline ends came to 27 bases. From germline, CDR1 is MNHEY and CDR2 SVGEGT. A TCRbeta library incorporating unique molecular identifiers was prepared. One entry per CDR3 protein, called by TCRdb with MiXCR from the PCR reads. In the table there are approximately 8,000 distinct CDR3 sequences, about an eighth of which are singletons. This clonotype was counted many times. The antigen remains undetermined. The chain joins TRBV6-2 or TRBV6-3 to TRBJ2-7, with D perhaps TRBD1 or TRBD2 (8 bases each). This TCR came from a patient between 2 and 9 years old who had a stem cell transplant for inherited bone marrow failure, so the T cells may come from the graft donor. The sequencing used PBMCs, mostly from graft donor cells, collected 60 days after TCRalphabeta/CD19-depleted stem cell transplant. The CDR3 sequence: CASTLTGEIAGNAYEQYF. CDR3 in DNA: TGTGCCAGCACCCTGACAGGGGAGATAGCGGGAAACGCCTACGAGCAGTACTTC.